This entry lists 23 T cell receptor beta chains sequenced from one sample in a study of T cells after posttransplantation cyclophosphamide. A marrow graft followed busulfan-fludarabine conditioning, with cyclophosphamide on days +3 and +4. Generated by immunoSEQ multiplex PCR, the TCRdb table keeps only in-frame clones and is missing some. This sample comprises 9,500 to 15,000 clones, none seen once only. This sample comprised PBMCs, obtained after allogeneic stem cell transplant with posttransplant cyclophosphamide. All receptors derive from a female patient in her thirties or forties who received an allogeneic stem cell transplant from a related donor, was CMV-positive, and had acute GVHD only. Some T cells may originate from the graft donor.

This clone came up many times. The chain has TRBV5-6 and TRBJ1-5; the D gene is possibly TRBD1 (6 bases). Trimming cost V 5 bases and J 1 base, with 13 bases left between them. The CDR3 loop spans 15 amino acids. Germline V CDR1 and CDR2: SGHDT, YYEEEE. The CDR3 DNA reads TGTGCCAGCAGTCTAACAGGGATGAGCAATCAGCCCCAGCATTTT. It is translated as CASSLTGMSNQPQHF.

There are many counts of this clone. The V gene is TRBV5-6, the J gene TRBJ2-2; 11 bases agree with TRBD2. J was trimmed by 7 bases and V by 0 bases; bases with no gene match: 8. In germline, CDR1 is SGHDT, CDR2 YYEEEE. The CDR3 totals 17 residues. The CDR3 DNA is TGTGCCAGCAGCTTGGTCAAACTAGCGGGAGAACGCGGGGAGCTGTTTTTT. Residues: CASSLVKLAGERGELFF.

This clone was observed at least ten times. The chain joins TRBV19 to TRBJ1-2; D is possibly TRBD1 (6 bases). The CDR3 extends over 15 amino acids. V was clipped by 6 bases and J by 4 bases, with 18 bases between them. The germline V gene has CDR1 LNHDA and CDR2 SQIVND (reference sequence). The CDR3 region is CASRQMGQGSYGYTF. The CDR3 DNA is TGTGCCAGTAGACAAATGGGTCAGGGGTCCTATGGCTACACCTTC. Variable domain in full (rest from reference TRBV19 and TRBJ1-2): DGGITQSPKYLFRKEGQNVTLSCEQNLNHDAMYWYRQDPGQGLRLIYYSQIVNDFQKGDIAEGYSVSREKKESFPLTVTSAQKNPTAFYLCASRQMGQGSYGYTFGSGTRLTVV.

The V gene is TRBV5-6, the J gene TRBJ1-3, with D unresolved. CDR1 is SGHDT, CDR2 YYEEEE, per germline. Trimming removed 3 bases from V and 2 bases from J, with 9 bases in between. The CDR3 consists of 14 residues. CDR3 protein: CASSSTGTGNTIYF. CDR3 DNA: TGTGCCAGCAGCTCGACCGGGACTGGAAACACCATATATTTT. The full variable domain, its missing parts supplied by reference TRBV5-6 and TRBJ1-3, is DAGVTQSPTHLIKTRGQQVTLRCSPKSGHDTVSWYQQALGQGPQFIFQYYEEEERQRGNFPDRFSGHQFPNYSSELNVNALLLGDSALYLCASSSTGTGNTIYFGEGSWLTVV.

This clone was seen ten or more times. This chain uses TRBV11-1 with TRBJ2-3; TRBD1 matches at 7 bases. The V and J ends lost 5 bases and 5 bases, in that order; junction bases with no gene match: 10. The CDR3 covers 15 residues. Germline V gives CDR1 SGHAT, CDR2 FQDESV (reference sequence). In nucleotides, the CDR3 is TGTGCCAGCAGCCCCCGGGACAGATCTGGAGATACGCAGTATTTT. Translated, it gives CASSPRDRSGDTQYF.

This clone showed up just a few times. The rearrangement links TRBV5-5 to TRBJ2-3; 8 bases agree with TRBD1. Per the germline V gene, CDR1 is SGHKS and CDR2 is YYEKEE (reference sequence). V lost 4 bases to trimming and J lost 3 bases; unmatched junction nucleotides: 7. The CDR3 runs 15 residues. CDR3 region: CASSPRDRLTDTQYF. The CDR3, as DNA: TGTGCCAGCAGCCCTAGGGACAGGTTGACAGATACGCAGTATTTT.

The J gene is TRBJ1-2, the V gene TRBV7-8, with a tentative D call TRBD1 (6 bases). The V gene lost 4 bases and the J gene lost 5 bases, with 17 bases spanning the gap. CDR3 length: 15 amino acids. CDR1 and CDR2 (germline): SGHVS, FQNEAQ. The CDR3 DNA sequence: TGTGCCAGCAGCTCCCTAGCAGGGGTTGAATATGGCTACACCTTC. Translation gives CASSSLAGVEYGYTF.

This clone appeared many times. The chain links TRBV11-1 to TRBJ2-1, with D possibly TRBD1 on 5 matching bases. Germline-derived CDR1 and CDR2 are SGHAT and FQDESV (reference sequence). The CDR3 is 12 amino acids. Trimming cost V 6 bases and J 9 bases, with 12 bases left between them. The CDR3 region is CASRLQEGEQFF. The CDR3, as DNA: TGTGCCAGCAGACTACAGGAAGGTGAGCAGTTCTTC. Variable domain in full (rest from reference TRBV11-1 and TRBJ2-1): EAEVAQSPRYKITEKSQAVAFWCDPISGHATLYWYRQILGQGPELLVQFQDESVVDDSQLPKDRFSAERLKGVDSTLKIQPAELGDSAMYLCASRLQEGEQFFGPGTRLTVL.

This clone has at least ten counts. The rearrangement uses TRBV15 and TRBJ2-7, with D perhaps TRBD1 (5 bases). Between the trimmed V and J ends, which lost 1 base and 6 bases, there was a span of 10 bases. CDR1 is LNHNV and CDR2 is YYDKDF in the germline V gene (reference sequence). The CDR3 covers 13 residues. CDR3 DNA: TGTGCCACCAGCAGAGTGCAGGGTGGCGAGCAGTACGTC. Translated: CATSRVQGGEQYV.

This clone has a count of ten or more. The chain couples TRBV15 to TRBJ1-1, with unresolved D. CDR3 length: 16 residues. Trimming took 0 bases from V and 4 from J, leaving 15 bases between them. Germline V gene data show CDR1 as LNHNV and CDR2 as YYDKDF (reference sequence). In DNA form, the CDR3 reads TGTGCCACCAGCAGAGATAGTTGGGAGGGAACCACTGAAGCTTTCTTT. Amino acids: CATSRDSWEGTTEAFF.

This clone was counted many times. The chain carries TRBV29-1 and TRBJ2-1; 16 positions agree with TRBD2. Germline V gene lookup returns CDR1 SQVTM and CDR2 ANQGSEA. The CDR3 sequence is 14 residues long. V dropped 0 bases and J dropped 15; count of bases not matched to a gene: 5. The CDR3: CSVEDGTSGGVPFF. CDR3 nucleotides: TGCAGCGTTGAAGATGGGACTAGCGGGGGGGTGCCGTTCTTC.

This clone came up many times. The genes are TRBV5-1 and TRBJ2-1; 7 nucleotides match TRBD1. The CDR3 covers 14 residues. With V trimmed by 4 bases and J by 4 bases, 5 bases remained unmatched. From germline, CDR1 is SGHRS and CDR2 YFSETQ. CDR3 amino acids: CASSQPGQYNEQFF. DNA of the CDR3: TGCGCCAGCAGCCAACCGGGACAGTACAATGAGCAGTTCTTC. The full variable domain, in which reference TRBV5-1 and TRBJ2-1 provide the parts outside the CDR3, is KAGVTQTPRYLIKTRGQQVTLSCSPISGHRSVSWYQQTPGQGLQFLFEYFSETQRNKGNFPGRFSGRQFSNSRSEMNVSTLELGDSALYLCASSQPGQYNEQFFGPGTRLTVL.

This clone came up many times. The rearrangement joins TRBV28 to TRBJ2-1, with 7 bases identical to TRBD1. The V gene end was trimmed by 4 bases and the J gene end by 6 bases; junction bases not matched to a gene: 9. The CDR3 loop spans 15 amino acids. Germline V lookup: CDR1 MDHEN, CDR2 SYDVKM. DNA for the CDR3: TGTGCCAGCAGTTCTCCCCTGGACAGGATCAATGAGCAGTTCTTC. It encodes CASSSPLDRINEQFF.

By sample fraction, this clone is large. The V gene is TRBV14, the J gene TRBJ1-2; TRBD1 is a possible D gene (6 bases). Germline CDR1 is SGHDN and CDR2 is FVKESK. Trimming removed 4 bases at V and 3 bases at J, with 15 bases between. The CDR3 spans 15 residues. The CDR3 here is CASSPWTANYYGYTF. The CDR3 DNA is TGTGCCAGCAGCCCCTGGACAGCAAACTACTATGGCTACACCTTC.

In this sample, this clone turned up many times. The V and J genes are TRBV29-1 and TRBJ2-2, with TRBD2 matching over 8 bases. V lost 7 bases, J lost 4 bases, and 8 bases stayed unmatched. This CDR3 is built from 14 residues. CDR1 and CDR2 from the germline V gene are SQVTM and ANQGSEA. In DNA, the CDR3 is TGCAGCGCGGGGGGGGCGGGCGGCACCGGGGAGCTGTTTTTT. Translating it yields CSAGGAGGTGELFF.

This clone was seen ten or more times. This chain links TRBV7-9 with TRBJ1-4, with TRBD1 identical over 9 bases. The CDR3 runs 14 residues. V lost 5 bases, J lost 8 bases, and 6 bases stayed unmatched. Germline assignment: CDR1 SEHNR and CDR2 FQNEAQ (reference sequence). The CDR3 loop reads CASSTGTGREKLFF. The CDR3 DNA sequence: TGTGCCAGCAGCACCGGGACAGGGCGGGAAAAACTGTTTTTT.

The table lists this clone with many counts. The J gene is TRBJ2-2, the V gene TRBV11-2; possible D gene TRBD1, 5 bases. V was cut by 6 bases and J by 5 bases, with 10 bases left in between. This CDR3 is built from 13 residues. Looked up from germline, CDR1 is SGHAT and CDR2 is FQNNGV. Here the CDR3 DNA reads TGTGCCAGCAGAGACAGATGGACCGGGGAGCTGTTTTTT. Translated: CASRDRWTGELFF.

This rearrangement joins TRBV11-3 to TRBJ2-3; D unclear. Trimming removed 1 base from V and 0 bases from J, with 8 bases in between. The V gene's germline CDR1 is SGHNT and CDR2 YENEEA. The CDR3 runs 15 residues. CDR3 DNA sequence: TGTGCCAGCAGCTTAGTTCTAGGCAGCACAGATACGCAGTATTTT. This encodes CASSLVLGSTDTQYF.

This chain links TRBV15 with TRBJ1-2; weak D call: TRBD1 (5 bases). Germline lookup yields CDR1 LNHNV and CDR2 YYDKDF (reference sequence). Trimming took 4 bases from V and 4 from J, leaving 10 bases between them. This CDR3 is 13 amino acids long. CDR3 sequence reads: CATSTDRSYGYTF. The CDR3 nucleotides are TGTGCCACCAGCACTGACAGAAGCTATGGCTACACCTTC.

This clone was picked up many times. The chain joins TRBV30 to TRBJ2-6; D is undetermined. Germline CDR1 GTSNPN, CDR2 SVGIG (reference sequence). V was trimmed by 5 bases and J by 11 bases, leaving 10 bases between them. This CDR3 is 11 amino acids long. The CDR3 coding sequence is TGTGCCTGGTCCCGGTTGGACGTCCTGACTTTC. Translating gives CAWSRLDVLTF. Variable domain in full (rest from reference TRBV30 and TRBJ2-6): SQTIHQWPATLVQPVGSPLSLECTVEGTSNPNLYWYRQAAGRGLQLLFYSVGIGQISSEVPQNLSASRPQDRQFILSSKKLLLSDSGFYLCAWSRLDVLTFGAGSRLTVL.

Many counts were recorded for this clone. The genes are TRBV2 and TRBJ1-2; no clear D gene. The CDR3 runs to 12 residues. CDR1 and CDR2 (germline): SNHLY, FYNNEI. The V end lost 8 bases, the J end lost 3 bases, and 10 bases lay between the germline ends. The CDR3 nucleotides are TGTGCCAGCTCCGGGGAGCACTATGGCTACACCTTC. It codes for CASSGEHYGYTF. Looking up the rest from reference TRBV2 and TRBJ1-2 gives the full variable domain: EPEVTQTPSHQVTQMGQEVILRCVPISNHLYFYWYRQILGQKVEFLVSFYNNEISEKSEIFDDQFSVERPDGSNFTLKIRSTKLEDSAMYFCASSGEHYGYTFGSGTRLTVV.

Ten or more counts support this clone. This sequence joins TRBV5-6 and TRBJ2-1; D might be TRBD2 (6 bases). The CDR3 runs 12 residues. V was trimmed by 3 bases and J by 9 bases, leaving 10 bases between them. Germline V CDR1 and CDR2: SGHDT, YYEEEE. CDR3 sequence (DNA): TGTGCCAGCAGCTCGCTTAGCGGTGAGCAGTTCTTC. Translating it yields CASSSLSGEQFF. The full variable domain, completed using reference TRBV5-6 and TRBJ2-1, is DAGVTQSPTHLIKTRGQQVTLRCSPKSGHDTVSWYQQALGQGPQFIFQYYEEEERQRGNFPDRFSGHQFPNYSSELNVNALLLGDSALYLCASSSLSGEQFFGPGTRLTVL.

This clone was picked up many times. The genes are TRBV7-9 and TRBJ2-2; D is possibly TRBD2 (5 bases). Trimming left V 2 bases short and J 5 bases short, with 12 bases between. The CDR3 sequence is 15 residues long. Germline V lookup: CDR1 SEHNR, CDR2 FQNEAQ (reference sequence). CDR3 nucleotides: TGTGCCAGCAGCTTAACCGAGGGAAGGACCGGGGAGCTGTTTTTT. Translation gives CASSLTEGRTGELFF.